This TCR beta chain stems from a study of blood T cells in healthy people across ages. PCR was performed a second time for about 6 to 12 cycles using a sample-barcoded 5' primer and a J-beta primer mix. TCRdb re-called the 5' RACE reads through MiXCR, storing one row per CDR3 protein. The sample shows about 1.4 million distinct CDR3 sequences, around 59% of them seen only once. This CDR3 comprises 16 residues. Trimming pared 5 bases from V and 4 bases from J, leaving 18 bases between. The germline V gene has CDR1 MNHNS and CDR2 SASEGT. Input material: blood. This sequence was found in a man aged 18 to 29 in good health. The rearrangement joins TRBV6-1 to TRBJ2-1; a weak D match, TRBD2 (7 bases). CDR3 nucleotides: TGTGCCAGCAGTCGGGGGCGGGAGTTTCTTTACAATGAGCAGTTCTTC. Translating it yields CASSRGREFLYNEQFF.